These T cell receptor beta chains were read from a single sample in a study of cytomegalovirus exposure and HLA in healthy donors. Profiling relied on immunoSEQ multiplex PCR, and the TCRdb table lists in-frame clones only, not all of them. The profile covers tens of thousands of clones, with roughly 76% appearing a single time and roughly 7.9% taken by the ten largest. The specimen was PBMCs. The source is a woman younger than 45 in good health and CMV-seropositive. The CDR3 runs from the conserved cysteine through the conserved F or W. Each record gives: CDR3 DNA, CDR3 protein, clone size, D gene, V gene, J gene. The D gene is left open where the match is weak. A clone size is listed for some rows: how often the clone was seen (once, few, many), or a class if it is expanded.

CDR3 DNA: TGTGCCAGTAGTATGTGGGGGGTGGGCGACACCGGGGAGCTGTTTTTT; CDR3 protein: CASSMWGVGDTGELFF; clone size: NA; D gene: NA; V gene: TRBV19; J gene: TRBJ2-2
CDR3 DNA: TGTGCCAGCAGCCCGCCGATCCCGGGCACCGGGGAGCTGTTTTTT; CDR3 protein: CASSPPIPGTGELFF; clone size: NA; D gene: NA; V gene: TRBV13; J gene: TRBJ2-2
CDR3 DNA: TGCGCCAGCAGCCAAATTGGGCCACAGGATACGCAGTATTTT; CDR3 protein: CASSQIGPQDTQYF; clone size: NA; D gene: NA; V gene: TRBV4-1; J gene: TRBJ2-3
CDR3 DNA: TGTGCCAGCAGCTTAGTATCCGGGGGAATCAATGGCTACACCTTC; CDR3 protein: CASSLVSGGINGYTF; clone size: NA; D gene: NA; V gene: TRBV7-8; J gene: TRBJ1-2
CDR3 DNA: TGCGCCAGCAGCCGAGTATTAGCGGGGGGGAGCACAGATACGCAGTATTTT; CDR3 protein: CASSRVLAGGSTDTQYF; clone size: NA; D gene: TRBD2; V gene: TRBV4-1; J gene: TRBJ2-3
CDR3 DNA: TGTGCCTGGACAGAACAGGGCTACAATGAGCAGTTCTTC; CDR3 protein: CAWTEQGYNEQFF; clone size: NA; D gene: NA; V gene: TRBV30; J gene: TRBJ2-1
CDR3 DNA: TGTGCCAGCAGCTTGGGACAGGGAGGCTCCTACGAGCAGTACTTC; CDR3 protein: CASSLGQGGSYEQYF; clone size: NA; D gene: TRBD1; V gene: TRBV11-2; J gene: TRBJ2-7
CDR3 DNA: TGTGCCAGCAGCCGGGGGGGGTCAGTTCAAGAGACCCAGTACTTC; CDR3 protein: CASSRGGSVQETQYF; clone size: NA; D gene: TRBD2; V gene: TRBV7-3; J gene: TRBJ2-5
CDR3 DNA: TGTGCCAGCAGCTCAGGACAGGGGGCCTCCCTTAGCACAGATACGCAGTATTTT; CDR3 protein: CASSSGQGASLSTDTQYF; clone size: NA; D gene: TRBD1; V gene: TRBV7-9; J gene: TRBJ2-3
CDR3 DNA: TGTGCCAGCAGCACCTCGATTGGGACAGGGGGAGGGTATGGCTACACCTTC; CDR3 protein: CASSTSIGTGGGYGYTF; clone size: NA; D gene: TRBD1; V gene: TRBV9; J gene: TRBJ1-2
CDR3 DNA: TGTGCCAGCAGCGACAGGGGGACTGGAAACACCATATATTTT; CDR3 protein: CASSDRGTGNTIYF; clone size: NA; D gene: TRBD1; V gene: TRBV9; J gene: TRBJ1-3
CDR3 DNA: TGTGCCAGCAGCTCAAGAGCTTACAATGAGCAGTTCTTC; CDR3 protein: CASSSRAYNEQFF; clone size: NA; D gene: NA; V gene: TRBV7-2; J gene: TRBJ2-1
CDR3 DNA: TGTGCCAGCAGGGGCGGGGAGGGCGATTACTACGAGCAGTACTTC; CDR3 protein: CASRGGEGDYYEQYF; clone size: NA; D gene: TRBD2; V gene: TRBV11-1; J gene: TRBJ2-7
CDR3 DNA: TGTGCCAGCAGTTACTCGAACAGGGGCGAGCAGCCCCAGCATTTT; CDR3 protein: CASSYSNRGEQPQHF; clone size: NA; D gene: TRBD1; V gene: TRBV6-5; J gene: TRBJ1-5
CDR3 DNA: TGTGCCAGCAGCTTGTTCAGATCGAATGAAAAACTGTTTTTT; CDR3 protein: CASSLFRSNEKLFF; clone size: NA; D gene: NA; V gene: TRBV5-5; J gene: TRBJ1-4
CDR3 DNA: TGTGCCAGCAGCGCCTCATCGGGAGGCTACACCTTC; CDR3 protein: CASSASSGGYTF; clone size: NA; D gene: NA; V gene: TRBV9; J gene: TRBJ1-2
CDR3 DNA: TGTGCCATCAGCTCTACCGGGACAGGGGTTTCGGATACGCAGTATTTT; CDR3 protein: CAISSTGTGVSDTQYF; clone size: few; D gene: TRBD1; V gene: TRBV10-3; J gene: TRBJ2-3
CDR3 DNA: TGTGCCAGCTCACCAAACACAGACTCTGGAAACACCATATATTTT; CDR3 protein: CASSPNTDSGNTIYF; clone size: once; D gene: NA; V gene: TRBV18; J gene: TRBJ1-3
CDR3 DNA: TGTGCCTGGAGTTCTGGAACCGCGGGAGTCGGGGAGCTGTTTTTT; CDR3 protein: CAWSSGTAGVGELFF; clone size: few; D gene: TRBD2; V gene: TRBV30; J gene: TRBJ2-2
CDR3 DNA: TGCGCCAGCAGCCCCTCAGCGGGAGGGAGCTCCTACAATGAGCAGTTCTTC; CDR3 protein: CASSPSAGGSSYNEQFF; clone size: NA; D gene: TRBD2; V gene: TRBV5-1; J gene: TRBJ2-1
CDR3 DNA: TGTGCCAGTAGTACCTTGGGGGGGAGCAATCAGCCCCAGCATTTT; CDR3 protein: CASSTLGGSNQPQHF; clone size: NA; D gene: NA; V gene: TRBV19; J gene: TRBJ1-5
CDR3 DNA: TGTGCCAGCTCACGCGGGACTTCTGGAAACACCATATATTTT; CDR3 protein: CASSRGTSGNTIYF; clone size: NA; D gene: NA; V gene: TRBV18; J gene: TRBJ1-3
CDR3 DNA: TGTGCCAGCAACTCTCCAGGTATGAGAGCATTTGACTCTGGAAACACCATATATTTT; CDR3 protein: CASNSPGMRAFDSGNTIYF; clone size: NA; D gene: NA; V gene: TRBV28; J gene: TRBJ1-3
CDR3 DNA: TGTGCCAGCAGCTCAGGGCAATACGAGCAGTACTTC; CDR3 protein: CASSSGQYEQYF; clone size: NA; D gene: NA; V gene: TRBV6-5; J gene: TRBJ2-7
CDR3 DNA: TGTGCCAGCAGTGGGGACAGGGGCCACACACTTAACTATGGCTACACCTTC; CDR3 protein: CASSGDRGHTLNYGYTF; clone size: NA; D gene: TRBD1; V gene: TRBV25-1; J gene: TRBJ1-2